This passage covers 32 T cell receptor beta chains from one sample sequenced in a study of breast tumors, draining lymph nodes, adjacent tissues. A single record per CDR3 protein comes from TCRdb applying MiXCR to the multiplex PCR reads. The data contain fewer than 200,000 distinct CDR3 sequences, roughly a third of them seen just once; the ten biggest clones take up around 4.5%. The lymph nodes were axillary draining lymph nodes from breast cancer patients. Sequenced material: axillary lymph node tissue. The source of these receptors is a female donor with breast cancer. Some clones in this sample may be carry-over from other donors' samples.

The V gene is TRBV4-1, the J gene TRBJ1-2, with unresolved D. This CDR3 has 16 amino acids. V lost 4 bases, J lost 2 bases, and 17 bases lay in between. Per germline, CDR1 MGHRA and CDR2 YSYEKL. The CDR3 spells CASSRPGTVGNYGYTF. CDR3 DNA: TGCGCCAGCAGCCGGCCAGGAACGGTGGGGAACTATGGCTACACCTTC.

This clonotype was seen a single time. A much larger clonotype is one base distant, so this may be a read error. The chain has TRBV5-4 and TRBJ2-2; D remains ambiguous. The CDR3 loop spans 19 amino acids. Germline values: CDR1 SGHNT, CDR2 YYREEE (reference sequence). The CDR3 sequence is CAGSFPPNRGRSESGELFF. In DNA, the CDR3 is TGTGCCGGCAGCTTTCCCCCAAACCGAGGACGGAGTGAATCCGGGGAGCTGTTTTTT.

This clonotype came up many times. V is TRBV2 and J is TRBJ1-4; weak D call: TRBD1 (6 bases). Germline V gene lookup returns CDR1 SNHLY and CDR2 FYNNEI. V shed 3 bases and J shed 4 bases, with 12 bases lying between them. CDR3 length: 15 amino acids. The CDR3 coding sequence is TGTGCCAGCAGTGAGTGGACAGCTTTTAATGAAAAACTGTTTTTT. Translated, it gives CASSEWTAFNEKLFF.

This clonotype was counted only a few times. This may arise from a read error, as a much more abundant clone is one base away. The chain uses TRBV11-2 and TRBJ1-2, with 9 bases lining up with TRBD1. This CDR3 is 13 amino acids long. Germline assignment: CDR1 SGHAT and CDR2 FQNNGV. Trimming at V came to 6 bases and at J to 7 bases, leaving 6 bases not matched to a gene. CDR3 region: CASSWTGEAGYTF. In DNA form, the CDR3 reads TGTGCCAGCAGTTGGACAGGGGAGGCTGGCTACACCTTC.

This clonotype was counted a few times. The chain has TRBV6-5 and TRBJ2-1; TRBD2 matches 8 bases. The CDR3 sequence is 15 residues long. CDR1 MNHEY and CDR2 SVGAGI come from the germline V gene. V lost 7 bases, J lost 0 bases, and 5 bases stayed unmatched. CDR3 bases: TGTGCCAGCACCTTAGCGGGGAGCTCCTACAATGAGCAGTTCTTC. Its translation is CASTLAGSSYNEQFF.

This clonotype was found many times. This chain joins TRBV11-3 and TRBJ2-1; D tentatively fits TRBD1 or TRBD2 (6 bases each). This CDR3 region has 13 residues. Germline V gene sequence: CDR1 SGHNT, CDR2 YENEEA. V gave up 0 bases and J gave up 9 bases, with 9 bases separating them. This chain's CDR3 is CASSLDEGGEQFF. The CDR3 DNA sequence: TGTGCCAGCAGCTTAGATGAGGGGGGTGAGCAGTTCTTC.

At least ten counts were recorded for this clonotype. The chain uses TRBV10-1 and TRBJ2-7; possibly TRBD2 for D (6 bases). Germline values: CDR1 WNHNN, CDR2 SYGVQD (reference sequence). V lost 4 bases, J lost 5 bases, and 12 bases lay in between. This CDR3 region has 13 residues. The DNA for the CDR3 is TGCGCCAGCAGTGGCCCCGGGGGAAACGAGCAGTACTTC. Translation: CASSGPGGNEQYF.

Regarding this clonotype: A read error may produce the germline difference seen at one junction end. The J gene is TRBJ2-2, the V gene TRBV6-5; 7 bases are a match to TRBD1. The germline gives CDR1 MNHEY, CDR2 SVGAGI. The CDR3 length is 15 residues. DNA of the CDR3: TGTGCCAGCAGTCACTCGAGGGGGCTACACGGGGAGCTGTTTTTT. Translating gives CASSHSRGLHGELFF.

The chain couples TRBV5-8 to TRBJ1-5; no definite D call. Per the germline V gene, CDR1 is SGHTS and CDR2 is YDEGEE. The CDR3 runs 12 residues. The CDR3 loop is CARISANQPQHF. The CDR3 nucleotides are TGTGCTAGAATATCGGCGAATCAGCCCCAGCATTTT.

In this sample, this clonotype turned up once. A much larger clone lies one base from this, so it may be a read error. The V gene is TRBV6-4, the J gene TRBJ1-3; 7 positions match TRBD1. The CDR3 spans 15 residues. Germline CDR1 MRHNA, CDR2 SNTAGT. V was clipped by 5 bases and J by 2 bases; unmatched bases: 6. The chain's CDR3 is CASSHVDRAGNTIYF. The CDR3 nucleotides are TGTGCCAGCAGTCACGTCGACAGGGCTGGAAACACCATATATTTT.

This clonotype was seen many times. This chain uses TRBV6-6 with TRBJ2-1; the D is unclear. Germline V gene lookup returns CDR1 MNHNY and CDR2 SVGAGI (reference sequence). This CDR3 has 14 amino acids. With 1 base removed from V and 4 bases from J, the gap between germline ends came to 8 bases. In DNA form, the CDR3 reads TGTGCCAGCAGTTACTTGCGGCTTTACAATGAGCAGTTCTTC. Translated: CASSYLRLYNEQFF.

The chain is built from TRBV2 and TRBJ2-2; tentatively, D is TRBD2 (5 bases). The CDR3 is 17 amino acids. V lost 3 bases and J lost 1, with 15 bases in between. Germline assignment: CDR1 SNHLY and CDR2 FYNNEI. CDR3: CASSDREIPMNTGELFF. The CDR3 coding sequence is TGTGCCAGCAGTGATCGGGAAATACCAATGAACACCGGGGAGCTGTTTTTT.

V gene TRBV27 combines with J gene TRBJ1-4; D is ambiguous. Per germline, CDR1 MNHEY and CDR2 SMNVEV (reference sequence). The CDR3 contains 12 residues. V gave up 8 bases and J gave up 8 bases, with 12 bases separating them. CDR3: CASSASGEKLFF. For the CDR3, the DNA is TGTGCCAGCTCCGCATCGGGGGAAAAACTGTTTTTT.

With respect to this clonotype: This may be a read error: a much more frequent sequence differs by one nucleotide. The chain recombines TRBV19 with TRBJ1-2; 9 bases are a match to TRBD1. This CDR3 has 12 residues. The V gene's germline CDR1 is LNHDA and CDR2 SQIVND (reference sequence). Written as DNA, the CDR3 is TGTACCAGTAGACAGGGGGACTATGGCTACACCTTC. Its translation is CTSRQGDYGYTF.

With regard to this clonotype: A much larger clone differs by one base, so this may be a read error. CDR3 loop: CASSFPRTGVRDEQYF. Written as DNA, the CDR3 is TGTGCCAGCAGCTTTCCTCGCACAGGGGTCCGCGACGAGCAGTACTTC. The rearrangement links TRBV7-9 to TRBJ2-7; 7 nucleotides match TRBD1. The CDR3 extends over 16 amino acids. The germline V gene encodes CDR1 SEHNR and CDR2 FQNEAQ (reference sequence). The ends lost 3 bases at V and 5 bases at J; junction bases unmatched: 13.

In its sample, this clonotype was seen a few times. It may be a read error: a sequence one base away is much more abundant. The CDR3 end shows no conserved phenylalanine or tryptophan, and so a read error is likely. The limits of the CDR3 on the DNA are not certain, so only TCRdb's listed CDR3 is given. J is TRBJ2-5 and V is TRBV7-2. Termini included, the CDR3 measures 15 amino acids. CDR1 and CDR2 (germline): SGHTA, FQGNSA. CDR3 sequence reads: CASSLTSSGKETQHL.

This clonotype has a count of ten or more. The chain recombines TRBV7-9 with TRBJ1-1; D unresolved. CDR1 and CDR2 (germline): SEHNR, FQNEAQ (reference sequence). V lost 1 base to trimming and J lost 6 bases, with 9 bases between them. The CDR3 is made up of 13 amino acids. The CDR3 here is CASSLVVESEAFF. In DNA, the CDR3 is TGTGCCAGCAGCTTAGTAGTGGAATCTGAAGCTTTCTTT. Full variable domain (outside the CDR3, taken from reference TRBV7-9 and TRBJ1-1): DTGVSQNPRHKITKRGQNVTFRCDPISEHNRLYWYRQTLGQGPEFLTYFQNEAQLEKSRLLSDRFSAERPKGSFSTLEIQRTEQGDSAMYLCASSLVVESEAFFGQGTRLTVV.

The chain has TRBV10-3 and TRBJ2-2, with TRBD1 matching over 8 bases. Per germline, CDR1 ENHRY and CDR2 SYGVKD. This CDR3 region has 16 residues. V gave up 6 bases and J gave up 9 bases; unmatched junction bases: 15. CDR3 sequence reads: CAIRPIARGQLRELFF. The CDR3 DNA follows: TGTGCCATCAGGCCAATTGCCAGGGGGCAGTTGCGGGAGCTGTTTTTT.

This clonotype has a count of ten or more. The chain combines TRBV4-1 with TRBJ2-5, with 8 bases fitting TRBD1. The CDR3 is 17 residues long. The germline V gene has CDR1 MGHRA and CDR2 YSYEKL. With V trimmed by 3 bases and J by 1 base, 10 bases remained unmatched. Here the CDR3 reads CASSHLPAGGGQETQYF. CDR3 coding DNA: TGCGCCAGCAGCCATCTCCCTGCAGGGGGCGGCCAAGAGACCCAGTACTTC.

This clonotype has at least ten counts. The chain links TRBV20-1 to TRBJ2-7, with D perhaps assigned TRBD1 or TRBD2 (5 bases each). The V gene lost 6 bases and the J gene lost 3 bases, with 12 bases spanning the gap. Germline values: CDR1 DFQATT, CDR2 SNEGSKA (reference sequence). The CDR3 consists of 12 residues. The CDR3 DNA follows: TGCAGTGCAAGGGACCCAAACTACGAGCAGTACTTC. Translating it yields CSARDPNYEQYF.

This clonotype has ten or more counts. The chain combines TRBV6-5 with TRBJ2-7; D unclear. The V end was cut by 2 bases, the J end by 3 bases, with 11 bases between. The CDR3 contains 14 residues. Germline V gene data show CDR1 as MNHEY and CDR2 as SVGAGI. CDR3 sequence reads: CASSYDRDNYEQYF. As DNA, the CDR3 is TGTGCCAGCAGTTACGATAGAGATAACTACGAGCAGTACTTC.

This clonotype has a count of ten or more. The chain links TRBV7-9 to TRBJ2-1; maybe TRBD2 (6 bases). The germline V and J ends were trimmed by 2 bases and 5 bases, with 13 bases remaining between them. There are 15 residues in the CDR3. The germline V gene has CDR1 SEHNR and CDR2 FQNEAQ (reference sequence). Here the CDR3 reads CASSLRASANNEQFF. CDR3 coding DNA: TGTGCCAGCAGCTTACGGGCTAGCGCAAACAATGAGCAGTTCTTC.

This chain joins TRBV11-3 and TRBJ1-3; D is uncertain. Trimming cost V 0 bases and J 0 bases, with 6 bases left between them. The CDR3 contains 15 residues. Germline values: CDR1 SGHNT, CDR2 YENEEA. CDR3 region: CASSLDGLSGNTIYF. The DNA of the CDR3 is TGTGCCAGCAGCTTAGATGGACTCTCTGGAAACACCATATATTTT.

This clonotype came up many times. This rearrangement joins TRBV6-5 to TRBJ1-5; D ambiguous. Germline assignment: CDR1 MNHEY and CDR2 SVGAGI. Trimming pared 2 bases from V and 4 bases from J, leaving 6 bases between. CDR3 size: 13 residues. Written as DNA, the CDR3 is TGTGCCAGCAGTTACGCTCTTAATCAGCCCCAGCATTTT. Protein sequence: CASSYALNQPQHF.

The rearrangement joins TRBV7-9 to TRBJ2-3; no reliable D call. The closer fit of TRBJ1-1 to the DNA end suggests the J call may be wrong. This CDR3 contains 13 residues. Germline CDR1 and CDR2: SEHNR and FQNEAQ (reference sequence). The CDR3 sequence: CASSIGRGTEAFF. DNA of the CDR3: TGTGCCAGCAGCATCGGACGGGGCACTGAAGCTTTCTTT.

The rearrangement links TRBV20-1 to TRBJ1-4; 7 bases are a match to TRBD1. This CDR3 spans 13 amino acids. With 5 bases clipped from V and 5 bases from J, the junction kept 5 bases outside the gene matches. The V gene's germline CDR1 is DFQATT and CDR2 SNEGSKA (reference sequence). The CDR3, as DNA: TGCAGTGCTGAGGGACAGATCAATGAAAAACTGTTTTTT. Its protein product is CSAEGQINEKLFF.

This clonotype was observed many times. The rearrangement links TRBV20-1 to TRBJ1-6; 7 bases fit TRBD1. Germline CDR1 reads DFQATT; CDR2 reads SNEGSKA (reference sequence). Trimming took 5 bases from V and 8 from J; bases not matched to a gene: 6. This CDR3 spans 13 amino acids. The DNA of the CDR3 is TGCAGTGCTTCCCGCAGGGGGGATTCACCCCTCCACTTT. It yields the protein CSASRRGDSPLHF.

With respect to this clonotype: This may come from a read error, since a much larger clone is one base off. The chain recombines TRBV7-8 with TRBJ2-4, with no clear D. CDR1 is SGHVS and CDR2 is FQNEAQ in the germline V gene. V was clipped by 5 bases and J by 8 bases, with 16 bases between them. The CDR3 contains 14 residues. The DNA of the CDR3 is TGTGCCAGCAGCCTTAGGGCAAATAGTGACATTCAGTACTTC. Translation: CASSLRANSDIQYF.

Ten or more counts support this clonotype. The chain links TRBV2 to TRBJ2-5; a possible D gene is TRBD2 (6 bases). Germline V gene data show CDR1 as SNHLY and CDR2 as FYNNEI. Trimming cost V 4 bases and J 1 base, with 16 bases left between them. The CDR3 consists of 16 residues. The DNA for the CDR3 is TGTGCCAGCAGTGGGAGATTGGGGACTGCCCAAGAGACCCAGTACTTC. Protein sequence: CASSGRLGTAQETQYF.

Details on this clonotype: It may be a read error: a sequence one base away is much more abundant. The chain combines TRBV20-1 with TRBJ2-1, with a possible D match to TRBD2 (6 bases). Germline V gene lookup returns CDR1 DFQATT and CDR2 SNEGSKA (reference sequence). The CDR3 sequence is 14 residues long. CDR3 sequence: CSVQVGGNYTEQFF. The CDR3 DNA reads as TGCAGTGTTCAGGTGGGCGGGAATTACACTGAGCAGTTCTTC.

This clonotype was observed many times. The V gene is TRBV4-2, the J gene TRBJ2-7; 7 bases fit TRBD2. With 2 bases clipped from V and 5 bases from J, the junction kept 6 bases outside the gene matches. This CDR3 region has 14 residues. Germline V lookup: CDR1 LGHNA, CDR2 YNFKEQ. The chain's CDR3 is CASSQFGGLDEQYF. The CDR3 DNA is TGTGCCAGCAGCCAATTCGGGGGGTTAGACGAGCAGTACTTC.

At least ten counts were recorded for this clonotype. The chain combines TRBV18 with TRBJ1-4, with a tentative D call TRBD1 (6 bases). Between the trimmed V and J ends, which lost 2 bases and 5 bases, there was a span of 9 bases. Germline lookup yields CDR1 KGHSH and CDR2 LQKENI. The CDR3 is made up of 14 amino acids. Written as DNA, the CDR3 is TGTGCCAGCTCACCAACAGGGCTCAATGAAAAACTGTTTTTT. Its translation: CASSPTGLNEKLFF.